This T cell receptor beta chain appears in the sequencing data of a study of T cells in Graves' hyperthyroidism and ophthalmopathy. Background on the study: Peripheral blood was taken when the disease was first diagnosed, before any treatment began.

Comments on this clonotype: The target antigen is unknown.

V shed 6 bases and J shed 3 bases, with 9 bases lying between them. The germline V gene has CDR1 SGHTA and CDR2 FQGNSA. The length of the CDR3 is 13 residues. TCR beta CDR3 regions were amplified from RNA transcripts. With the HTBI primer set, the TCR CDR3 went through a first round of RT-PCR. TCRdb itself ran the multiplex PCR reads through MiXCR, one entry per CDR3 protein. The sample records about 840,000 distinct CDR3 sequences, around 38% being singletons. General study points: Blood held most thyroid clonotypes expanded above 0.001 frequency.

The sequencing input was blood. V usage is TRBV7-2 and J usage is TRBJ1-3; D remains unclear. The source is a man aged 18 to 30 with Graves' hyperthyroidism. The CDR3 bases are TGTGCCAGCAGGGAGGGATTTGGAAACACCATATATTTT. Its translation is CASREGFGNTIYF.